The clone carrying this TCR beta chain appeared a few times. Original data processing: The assay estimated nucleated cells by amplifying reference gene primers. TCRdb keeps only in-frame clones here, not all; method: immunoSEQ multiplex PCR. The V and J calls and clone size were taken over from that table, and D and trimming were inferred from the DNA. The sample holds about 110,000 clones; just under 90% are singletons and the top ten take less than 1.5%. The source of the sample is a study of blood T cell repertoires in COVID-19. Study as a whole: Specimens from acute and convalescent COVID-19 originated in the United States, Italy and Spain. PBMCs, B-cell-depleted T cells, or T cells were the source of the cDNA or gDNA that made up the material.

The CDR3 runs 19 residues. Germline CDR1 is MNHEY and CDR2 is SMNVEV (reference sequence). V lost 4 bases and J lost 4, with 29 bases in between. The rearrangement uses TRBV27 and TRBJ2-7; D perhaps matches TRBD2 (6 bases). The receptor was derived from a human donor in a cohort sampled during active COVID-19. The sequencing sample was made of peripheral blood. CDR3 loop: CASSSTLGLTNPPTYEQYF. DNA of the CDR3: TGTGCCAGCAGTTCTACATTGGGACTGACGAACCCGCCTACATACGAGCAGTACTTC.